These 15 T cell receptor beta chains originate from one sample sequenced in a study of shared clonotypes between healthy human individuals. The method was immunoSEQ multiplex PCR; TCRdb's version includes in-frame clones alone and lacks a portion of them. In the table there are around 1.9 million clones, about 92% of which are singletons. Naive-designated CD8 cells lacked CD45RO, were positively enriched for CCR7, and omitted terminally differentiated effector memory CD45RA+ cells. Sequences were obtained from naive CD8+ T cells from PBMCs. The receptors were gathered from a man younger than 30 in good health. Some clones in this sample may be carry-over from other donors' samples.

The V gene is TRBV19, the J gene TRBJ2-4; D is unresolved. The germline CDR1 and CDR2 sequences are LNHDA and SQIVND (reference sequence). Trimming removed 3 bases at V and 0 bases at J, with 6 bases between. The CDR3 is made up of 14 amino acids. In DNA form, the CDR3 reads TGTGCCAGTAGTATCCAGTTAGCCAAAAACATTCAGTACTTC. This gives the protein CASSIQLAKNIQYF.

The chain combines TRBV28 with TRBJ2-1; TRBD1 might be the D (5 bases). Germline CDR1 and CDR2: MDHEN and SYDVKM. The V gene lost 1 base and the J gene lost 0 bases, with 7 bases spanning the gap. CDR3 size: 15 residues. In DNA, the CDR3 is TGTGCCAGCAGTTTATTCCAGGGCTCCTACAATGAGCAGTTCTTC. This translates into CASSLFQGSYNEQFF.

This clone was picked up one time. V is TRBV27 and J is TRBJ2-1; maybe TRBD2 (6 bases). The CDR3 is made up of 15 amino acids. Germline CDR1 MNHEY, CDR2 SMNVEV (reference sequence). V lost 4 bases to trimming and J lost 5 bases, with 15 bases between them. The DNA for the CDR3 is TGTGCCAGCAGTTCGTCGGGACTCTTCCACAATGAGCAGTTCTTC. It encodes CASSSSGLFHNEQFF.

J is TRBJ2-7 and V is TRBV25-1, with a possible D match to TRBD1 (6 bases). CDR1 MGHDK and CDR2 SYGVNS come from the germline V gene. The CDR3 extends over 13 amino acids. Deletions cut 10 bases from V and 3 bases from J, with 16 bases between. The DNA for the CDR3 is TGTGCCATCCCCAGGGACATACACTACGAGCAGTACTTC. It encodes CAIPRDIHYEQYF.

This clone is a singleton in its sample. In DNA, the CDR3 is TGTGCCAGCAGTTACTCGATGTGGTTAGATGAGCAGTTCTTC. It codes for CASSYSMWLDEQFF. This rearrangement joins TRBV6-5 to TRBJ2-1; D is undetermined. CDR1 is MNHEY, CDR2 SVGAGI, per germline. The CDR3 totals 14 residues. V was shortened by 0 bases and J by 8 bases, with 11 bases between the two germline ends.

The rearrangement links TRBV2 to TRBJ1-5, with unresolved D. Germline V gene data show CDR1 as SNHLY and CDR2 as FYNNEI. Trimming left V 8 bases short and J 0 bases short, with 17 bases between. CDR3 length equals 16 residues. CDR3 loop: CASLEGSLYSNQPQHF. Written as DNA, the CDR3 is TGTGCCAGCCTAGAAGGCAGCCTCTATAGCAATCAGCCCCAGCATTTT.

This chain connects TRBV18 to TRBJ2-1, with 9 bases identical to TRBD2. This CDR3 spans 18 amino acids. V dropped 6 bases and J dropped 5; count of bases not matched to a gene: 17. From germline, CDR1 is KGHSH and CDR2 LQKENI. This CDR3 reads CASSPGYGSREGDNEQFF. CDR3 coding DNA: TGTGCCAGCTCCCCCGGGTACGGGTCGCGGGAGGGAGACAATGAGCAGTTCTTC.

Turning to this clone: Within the sample, other DNA sequences also encode this same CDR3. J is TRBJ1-5 and V is TRBV27; TRBD1 might be the D (5 bases). V gave up 5 bases and J gave up 1 base, with 12 bases separating them. The CDR3 extends over 15 amino acids. The V gene's germline CDR1 is MNHEY and CDR2 SMNVEV (reference sequence). CDR3 sequence reads: CASSPVGGSNQPQHF. Written as DNA, the CDR3 is TGTGCCAGCAGTCCTGTCGGGGGGAGCAATCAGCCCCAGCATTTT.

The gene calls are TRBV7-6 and TRBJ2-7; 11 positions match TRBD2. The CDR3 covers 16 residues. Per the germline V gene, CDR1 is SGHVS and CDR2 is FNYEAQ. V lost 5 bases, J lost 2 bases, and 8 bases stayed unmatched. The CDR3 nucleotides are TGTGCCAGCAGCCCGGGACCGGGACTAGCGGCCTACGAGCAGTACTTC. Translating it yields CASSPGPGLAAYEQYF. Complete variable domain (other parts from reference TRBV7-6 and TRBJ2-7): GAGVSQSPRYKVTKRGQDVALRCDPISGHVSLYWYRQALGQGPEFLTYFNYEAQQDKSGLPNDRFSAERPEGSISTLTIQRTEQRDSAMYRCASSPGPGLAAYEQYFGPGTRLTVT.

V is TRBV9 and J is TRBJ2-5; D is possibly TRBD2 (6 bases). The CDR3 spans 18 residues. Germline CDR1 is SGDLS and CDR2 is YYNGEE. V lost 2 bases and J lost 7, with 27 bases in between. The CDR3 is CASSVGAGTPRDFGTQYF. The CDR3 DNA follows: TGTGCCAGCAGCGTTGGGGCCGGGACTCCCCGTGATTTCGGGACCCAGTACTTC.

CDR3 protein: CASSWDRDYNEQFF. CDR3 DNA sequence: TGTGCCAGCAGTTGGGACAGGGACTACAATGAGCAGTTCTTC. The rearrangement links TRBV6-5 to TRBJ2-1; 9 bases fit TRBD1. Germline assignment: CDR1 MNHEY and CDR2 SVGAGI. The CDR3 consists of 14 residues. V was pared by 4 bases and J by 3 bases, with 1 base of the junction left unmatched.

DNA for the CDR3: TGTGCCAGCAGCCCTCTTTTCGGGCTAGCGGGAAACGAGCAGTACTTC. This gives the protein CASSPLFGLAGNEQYF. The chain couples TRBV5-8 to TRBJ2-7; 9 nucleotides align to TRBD2. J was trimmed by 5 bases and V by 4 bases; bases with no gene match: 13. The V gene's germline CDR1 is SGHTS and CDR2 YDEGEE. The CDR3 extends over 16 amino acids. The full variable domain, in which reference TRBV5-8 and TRBJ2-7 provide the parts outside the CDR3, is EAGVTQSPTHLIKTRGQQATLRCSPISGHTSVYWYQQALGLGLQFLLWYDEGEERNRGNFPPRFSGRQFPNYSSELNVNALELEDSALYLCASSPLFGLAGNEQYFGPGTRLTVT.

The chain carries TRBV28 and TRBJ2-5; D is undetermined. V lost 5 bases to trimming and J lost 1 base, with 11 bases between them. CDR1 and CDR2 from the germline V gene are MDHEN and SYDVKM. This CDR3 is built from 14 residues. This CDR3 reads CASSPDGLQETQYF. In DNA, the CDR3 is TGTGCCAGCAGTCCCGACGGCCTCCAAGAGACCCAGTACTTC.

J is TRBJ1-1 and V is TRBV5-5, with D possibly matching TRBD1 (6 bases). Germline assignment: CDR1 SGHKS and CDR2 YYEKEE (reference sequence). The V end was cut by 6 bases, the J end by 3 bases, with 21 bases between. CDR3 length equals 16 residues. CDR3 nucleotides: TGTGCCAGCAAGCCCTGGAGGGGGTTAGGGGACACTGAAGCTTTCTTT. It codes for CASKPWRGLGDTEAFF. Drawing the rest from reference TRBV5-5 and TRBJ1-1, the complete variable domain is DAGVTQSPTHLIKTRGQQVTLRCSPISGHKSVSWYQQVLGQGPQFIFQYYEKEERGRGNFPDRFSARQFPNYSSELNVNALLLGDSALYLCASKPWRGLGDTEAFFGQGTRLTVV.

This chain connects TRBV28 to TRBJ2-7; the match to TRBD2 covers 7 bases. CDR1 is MDHEN and CDR2 is SYDVKM in the germline V gene. The CDR3 loop spans 14 amino acids. V shed 6 bases, J shed 5 bases, and the junction held 10 bases outside the gene matches. Here the CDR3 DNA reads TGTGCCAGCAGCCCCGCCCGGGAGGCCCACGAGCAGTACTTC. This gives the protein CASSPAREAHEQYF.